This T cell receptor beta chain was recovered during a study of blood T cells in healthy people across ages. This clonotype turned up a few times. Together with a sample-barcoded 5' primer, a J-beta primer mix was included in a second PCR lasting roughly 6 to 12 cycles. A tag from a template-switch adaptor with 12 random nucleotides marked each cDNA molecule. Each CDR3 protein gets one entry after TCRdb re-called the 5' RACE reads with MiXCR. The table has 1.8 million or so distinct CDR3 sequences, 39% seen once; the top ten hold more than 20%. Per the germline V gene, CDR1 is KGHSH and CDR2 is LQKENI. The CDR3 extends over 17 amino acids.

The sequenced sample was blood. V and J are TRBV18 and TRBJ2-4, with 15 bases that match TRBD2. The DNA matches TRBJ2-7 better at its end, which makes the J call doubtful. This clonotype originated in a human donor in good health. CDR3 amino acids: CASSPGLAGGTSYEQYF. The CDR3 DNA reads TGTGCCAGCTCACCCGGACTAGCGGGGGGGACCTCCTACGAGCAGTACTTC.